The 11 T cell receptor beta chains listed next were all sequenced from one sample in a study of cytomegalovirus exposure and HLA in healthy donors. The method was immunoSEQ multiplex PCR; TCRdb's version includes in-frame clones alone and lacks a portion of them. This sample yields more than 150,000 clones, of which more than 65% are seen a single time; about 3% belongs to the top ten. Material for sequencing was PBMCs. The source of these receptors is a woman aged 18 to 35 in good health and CMV-seropositive.

The J gene is TRBJ2-5, the V gene TRBV14; 9 bases are a match to TRBD1. The length of the CDR3 is 16 residues. CDR1 SGHDN and CDR2 FVKESK come from the germline V gene. J was trimmed by 5 bases and V by 0 bases; bases with no gene match: 7. The CDR3 spells CASSQEGTGKWETQYF. The CDR3, as DNA: TGTGCCAGCAGCCAAGAGGGGACAGGGAAATGGGAGACCCAGTACTTC.

The chain joins TRBV4-1 to TRBJ2-1, with 10 bases fitting TRBD2. V shed 2 bases and J 3 bases; nucleotides not matched to a gene: 4. The CDR3 has 16 residues. Germline CDR1 is MGHRA and CDR2 is YSYEKL. The CDR3 coding sequence is TGCGCCAGCAGCCAAAGTCTAGCGGGGGTCTACAATGAGCAGTTCTTC. It yields the protein CASSQSLAGVYNEQFF.

V gene TRBV7-9 combines with J gene TRBJ2-6, with D possibly matching TRBD1 (5 bases). Germline CDR1 is SEHNR and CDR2 is FQNEAQ (reference sequence). The CDR3 runs 16 residues. The ends were cut back, 5 bases at V and 0 bases at J, with 11 bases in the middle. This chain's CDR3 is CASSTTGPSGANVLTF. CDR3 nucleotide sequence: TGTGCCAGCAGCACCACAGGACCCTCTGGGGCCAACGTCCTGACTTTC.

The chain has TRBV18 and TRBJ2-2, with 8 positions matching TRBD1. With V trimmed by 2 bases and J by 3 bases, 11 bases remained unmatched. CDR1 is KGHSH and CDR2 is LQKENI in the germline V gene. The CDR3 runs 18 residues. The DNA for the CDR3 is TGTGCCAGCTCACCAGGACAGGGAACCTCCCCCCACACCGGGGAGCTGTTTTTT. Amino acid sequence: CASSPGQGTSPHTGELFF. The full variable domain, completed using reference TRBV18 and TRBJ2-2, is NAGVMQNPRHLVRRRGQEARLRCSPMKGHSHVYWYRQLPEEGLKFMVYLQKENIIDESGMPKERFSAEFPKEGPSILRIQQVVRGDSAAYFCASSPGQGTSPHTGELFFGEGSRLTVL.

This chain uses TRBV7-9 with TRBJ2-5, with D perhaps TRBD2 (5 bases). There are 14 residues in the CDR3. Deletions cut 3 bases from V and 5 bases from J, with 13 bases between. Per germline, CDR1 SEHNR and CDR2 FQNEAQ (reference sequence). The CDR3 here is CASSFSNGEETQYF. The CDR3 DNA is TGTGCCAGCAGCTTTTCGAATGGGGAGGAGACCCAGTACTTC.

The chain employs TRBV13 and TRBJ2-1; D is possibly TRBD1 (6 bases). From germline, CDR1 is PRHDT and CDR2 FYEKMQ (reference sequence). The V end was cut by 0 bases, the J end by 4 bases, with 10 bases between. The CDR3 is 15 amino acids. CDR3 sequence: CASSLGGAGYNEQFF. DNA of the CDR3: TGTGCCAGCAGCTTAGGGGGGGCAGGATACAATGAGCAGTTCTTC.

The V call is TRBV9, the J call TRBJ1-2, with 7 bases that match TRBD1. The CDR3 has 13 amino acids. V shed 7 bases, J shed 0 bases, and the junction held 3 bases outside the gene matches. The germline CDR1 and CDR2 sequences are SGDLS and YYNGEE. CDR3 region: CASGDSANYGYTF. CDR3 nucleotide sequence: TGTGCCAGCGGGGACAGCGCTAACTATGGCTACACCTTC.

This clone was counted between two and nine times. This sequence joins TRBV7-9 and TRBJ1-6; D remains ambiguous. Germline V gives CDR1 SEHNR, CDR2 FQNEAQ (reference sequence). Trimming stripped 1 base from V and 5 bases from J, with 6 bases between. CDR3 length: 14 residues. The CDR3 DNA reads TGTGCCAGCAGCTTAGTCGGAGATAATTCACCCCTCCACTTT. Its translation: CASSLVGDNSPLHF.

The chain uses TRBV4-1 and TRBJ1-5, with TRBD1 matching over 7 bases. This CDR3 has 16 amino acids. Losses at the gene ends were 0 bases for V and 1 base for J; bases not matched to a gene: 3. Per germline, CDR1 MGHRA and CDR2 YSYEKL. The DNA of the CDR3 is TGCGCCAGCAGCCAAGAGGGACAGCCGAGCAATCAGCCCCAGCATTTT. Protein: CASSQEGQPSNQPQHF.

The chain employs TRBV10-3 and TRBJ1-2, with 11 bases identical to TRBD1. The trim removed 0 bases at V and 7 bases at J, leaving 1 base unmatched. This CDR3 is built from 14 residues. Germline assignment: CDR1 ENHRY and CDR2 SYGVKD. CDR3 region: CAISESGTGGGYTF. The CDR3 DNA reads as TGTGCCATCAGTGAGTCCGGGACAGGGGGTGGCTACACCTTC.

V and J are TRBV7-3 and TRBJ2-7; 9 positions agree with TRBD1. Trimming removed 2 bases from V and 5 bases from J; junction bases left unmatched: 4. CDR1 is SGHTA and CDR2 is FQGTGA in the germline V gene. The CDR3 is 14 amino acids. In DNA, the CDR3 is TGTGCCAGCAGCTTAGGGGACAGGGCAGACGAGCAGTACTTC. This encodes CASSLGDRADEQYF.